A selection of T cell receptor beta chains follows, all from one sample in a study of blood T cells in healthy people across ages. One entry per CDR3 protein, called by TCRdb with MiXCR from the 5' RACE reads. The data hold over 700,000 distinct CDR3 sequences, with 40% to 65% observed a single time. Source material: blood. These receptors were collected from an elderly man in good health. The CDR3 runs from the conserved cysteine through the conserved F or W. The D gene is left open where the match is weak. Only some rows state a clone size, as once, few, many or a class for expanded clones.

few	14	TRBV29-1	TRBJ2-7	TRBD1	TGCGGCGCTATACGGGGACAGGGAGTCTACGAGCAGTACTTC	CGAIRGQGVYEQYF
.	15	TRBV6-1	TRBJ2-1	.	TGTGCCAGCGCCATGGGGGCAGGGCCCAACAATGAGCAGTTCTTC	CASAMGAGPNNEQFF
few	16	TRBV10-2	TRBJ2-7	TRBD2	TGCGCCAGCAGGCTAGCGGGGAGCTTGGGCTCCTACGAGCAGTACTTC	CASRLAGSLGSYEQYF
.	16	TRBV7-8	TRBJ2-3	TRBD1	TGTGCCAGCAGCCCTCGGGCAGGGGGCGCCGATAGATACGCGTATTTT	CASSPRAGGADRYAYF
.	19	TRBV20-1	TRBJ2-5	TRBD2	TGCAGTGCTAGAGATAGGAGACCCGGGACTAGCGGGTCCCAAGAGACCCAGTACTTC	CSARDRRPGTSGSQETQYF
.	15	TRBV20-1	TRBJ2-1	TRBD2	TGCAGTGCTTTAACGACTAGCGGGGCCTACAATGAGCAGTTCTTC	CSALTTSGAYNEQFF
.	13	TRBV7-2	TRBJ2-1	.	TGTGCCAGCAGCCATCCTCTCCACAATGAGCAGTTCTTC	CASSHPLHNEQFF
.	13	TRBV25-1	TRBJ2-7	.	TGTGCCAGCAGTGGGGTTGGGACCTACGAGCAGTACTTC	CASSGVGTYEQYF
.	13	TRBV6-6	TRBJ2-3	.	TGTGCCAGCAGGGTGGGAGCGGAATTAAACGCGTATTTT	CASRVGAELNAYF
.	13	TRBV12-3/TRBV12-4	TRBJ2-3	TRBD2	TGTGCCAGCAGTTCTCGGGGGGACGGTACGCAGTATTTT	CASSSRGDGTQYF
few	13	TRBV7-2	TRBJ2-5	.	TGTGCCAGCAGCCCCGGGAACACGGAGACCCAGTACTTC	CASSPGNTETQYF
.	15	TRBV4-1	TRBJ2-1	TRBD2	TGCGCCAGCAGTCTGATAGCGGGAGTCGGGATCGGGCAGTTCTTC	CASSLIAGVGIGQFF
.	13	TRBV10-3	TRBJ1-5	.	TGTGCCATCAGTGAGGCCGGGAATCAGCCCCAGCATTTT	CAISEAGNQPQHF
.	16	TRBV9	TRBJ1-2	TRBD1	TGTGCCAGCAGCGATCCGGGACAGGGGTTTAACTGTGGCTACACCTTC	CASSDPGQGFNCGYTF
.	12	TRBV12-3/TRBV12-4	TRBJ2-3	TRBD2	TGTGCCAGCAGTCCCACTAGCGGATACGCGTATTTT	CASSPTSGYAYF
.	13	TRBV12-3/TRBV12-4	TRBJ1-2	.	TGTGCCAGCAGTTCTTCAGGGAGGTATGGCTACACCTTC	CASSSSGRYGYTF
.	14	TRBV28	TRBJ1-2	.	TGTGCCAGCAGTTTCTCCAGAGCGTCCTATGGCTACACCTTC	CASSFSRASYGYTF
few	16	TRBV27	TRBJ2-4	.	TGTGCCAGCAGTTTATTAGCGGTGCTAGCCAAAAACATTCAGTACTTC	CASSLLAVLAKNIQYF
.	15	TRBV24-1	TRBJ2-6	.	TGTGCCACCAGTGATTTCAGGGCTGGGGCCAACGTCCTGACTTTC	CATSDFRAGANVLTF
.	18	TRBV6-2/TRBV6-3	TRBJ1-1	TRBD1	TGTGCCAGCAGTTACTCGAAATCGGGAACAGGGACAGACACTGAAGCTTTCTTT	CASSYSKSGTGTDTEAFF
.	14	TRBV9	TRBJ2-7	.	TGTGCCAGCAGCCGTCTGGGGGATGGTGACGAGCAGTACTTC	CASSRLGDGDEQYF
.	16	TRBV24-1	TRBJ2-2	.	TGTGCCACGGCTGTAGGCGGGACCCTGAACACCGGGGAGCTGTTTTTT	CATAVGGTLNTGELFF
.	15	TRBV4-1	TRBJ2-4	.	TGCGCCAGCAGCCAGAGAAGCGGAGCCAAAAACATTCAGTACTTC	CASSQRSGAKNIQYF
.	14	TRBV3-1	TRBJ2-3	.	TGTGCCAGCAGCTCTACTAACTACCACAGATACGCGTATTTT	CASSSTNYHRYAYF
few	13	TRBV20-1	TRBJ2-4	.	TGCAGTGCTAGAGAGGGGGGCAAAAACATTCAGTACTTC	CSAREGGKNIQYF
.	16	TRBV6-6	TRBJ2-1	TRBD2	TGTGCCAGCAGCCTCCTAGCGGACTCCTCCTACAATGAGCAGTTCTTC	CASSLLADSSYNEQFF
.	15	TRBV20-1	TRBJ1-5	TRBD1	TGCAGTGCTAAGGATAGACAGGGAAGAGATCAGCCCCAGCATTTT	CSAKDRQGRDQPQHF
.	15	TRBV6-6	TRBJ1-5	.	TGTGCCAGCAACGACGGGGTCTCTAGCAATCAGCCCCAGCATTTT	CASNDGVSSNQPQHF
.	14	TRBV30	TRBJ1-2	.	TGTGCCTGGAGTCCCACGGGGGGCCGGTATGGCTACACCTTC	CAWSPTGGRYGYTF
.	13	TRBV7-2	TRBJ2-5	.	TGTGCCAGCAGCGATACAACGTTAGGGACCCAGTACTTC	CASSDTTLGTQYF
few	14	TRBV20-1	TRBJ1-1	TRBD1	TGCAGTGCTAGGCTACAGGGGTTCTTCACTGAAGCTTTCTTT	CSARLQGFFTEAFF
.	15	TRBV6-6	TRBJ2-1	TRBD2	TGTGCCAGCAGTTATGTCCTAGCGGTCTACAATGAGCAGTTCTTC	CASSYVLAVYNEQFF
.	14	TRBV6-1	TRBJ2-3	.	TGTGCCAGCAGTCAGGCAGGGACCCACAGATACGCGTATTTT	CASSQAGTHRYAYF
.	14	TRBV5-1	TRBJ2-7	.	TGCGCCAGCAGCTTGTCGGAAGGCTCCTACGAGCAGTACTTC	CASSLSEGSYEQYF
.	14	TRBV12-3/TRBV12-4	TRBJ2-1	.	TGTGCCAGCACGCGGGGATTAGGGATTAATGAGCAGTTCTTC	CASTRGLGINEQFF
few	18	TRBV4-2	TRBJ1-2	.	TGTGCCAGCAGCCAAGTTTCCCGGGACGGTTCCCGTGGCTATGGCTACACCTTC	CASSQVSRDGSRGYGYTF
.	13	TRBV28	TRBJ2-7	.	TGTGCCGGCAGCATTACCTACAGATACGAGCAGTACTTC	CAGSITYRYEQYF
.	18	TRBV3-1	TRBJ2-1	TRBD2	TGTGCCAGCAGCCAAGGGCCTAGCGGGAGGGCCCCCTACAATGAGCAGTTCTTC	CASSQGPSGRAPYNEQFF
.	16	TRBV20-1	TRBJ1-1	.	TGCAGTGCTAGGGTCCCTCGGAACAGTGTCAACACTGAAGCTTTCTTT	CSARVPRNSVNTEAFF
few	15	TRBV4-1	TRBJ2-7	.	TGCGCCAGCACCATCTCGGGCGGCTCCTACAATGAGCAGTACTTC	CASTISGGSYNEQYF
many	14	TRBV15	TRBJ2-1	.	TGTGCCACCAGCAGAGATCGCAGCTACAATGAGCAGTTCTTC	CATSRDRSYNEQFF